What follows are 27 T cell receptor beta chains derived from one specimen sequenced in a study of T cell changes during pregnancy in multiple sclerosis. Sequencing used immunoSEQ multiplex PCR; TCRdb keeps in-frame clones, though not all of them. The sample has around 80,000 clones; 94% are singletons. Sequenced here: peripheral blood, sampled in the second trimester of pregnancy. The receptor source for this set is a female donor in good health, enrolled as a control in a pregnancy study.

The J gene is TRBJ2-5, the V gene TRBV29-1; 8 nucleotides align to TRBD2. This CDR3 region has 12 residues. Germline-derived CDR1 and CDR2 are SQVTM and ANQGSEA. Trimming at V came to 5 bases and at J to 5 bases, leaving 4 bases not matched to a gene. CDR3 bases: TGCAGCGTTTTCTCTAGCGGGGAGACCCAGTACTTC. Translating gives CSVFSSGETQYF.

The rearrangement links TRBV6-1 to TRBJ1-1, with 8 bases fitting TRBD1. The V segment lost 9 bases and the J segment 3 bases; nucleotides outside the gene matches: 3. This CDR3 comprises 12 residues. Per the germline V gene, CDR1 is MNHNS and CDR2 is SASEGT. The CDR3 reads CASMTGDTEAFF. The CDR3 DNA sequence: TGTGCCAGTATGACAGGGGACACTGAAGCTTTCTTT.

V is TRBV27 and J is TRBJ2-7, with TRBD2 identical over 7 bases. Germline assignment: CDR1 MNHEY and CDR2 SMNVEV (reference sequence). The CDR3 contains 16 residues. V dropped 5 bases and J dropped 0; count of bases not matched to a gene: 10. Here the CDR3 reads CASSRHIAGGSYEQYF. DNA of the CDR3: TGTGCCAGCAGTAGACATATAGCGGGTGGCTCCTACGAGCAGTACTTC.

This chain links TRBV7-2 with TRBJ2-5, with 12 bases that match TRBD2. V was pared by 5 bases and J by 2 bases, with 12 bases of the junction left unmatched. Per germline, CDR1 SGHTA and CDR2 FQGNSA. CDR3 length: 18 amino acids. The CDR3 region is CASSAPLTSGSRQETQYF. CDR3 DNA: TGTGCCAGCAGCGCCCCCTTGACTAGCGGGAGTAGGCAAGAGACCCAGTACTTC. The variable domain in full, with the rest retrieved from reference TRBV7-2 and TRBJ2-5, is GAGVSQSPSNKVTEKGKDVELRCDPISGHTALYWYRQSLGQGLEFLIYFQGNSAPDKSGLPSDRFSAERTGGSVSTLTIQRTQQEDSAVYLCASSAPLTSGSRQETQYFGPGTRLLVL.

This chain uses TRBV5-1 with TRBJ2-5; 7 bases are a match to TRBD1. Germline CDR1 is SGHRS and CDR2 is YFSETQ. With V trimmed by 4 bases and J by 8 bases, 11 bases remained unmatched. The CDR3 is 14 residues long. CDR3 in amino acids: CASSPGTAQSTQYF. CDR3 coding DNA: TGCGCCAGCAGCCCGGGGACAGCCCAAAGTACCCAGTACTTC.

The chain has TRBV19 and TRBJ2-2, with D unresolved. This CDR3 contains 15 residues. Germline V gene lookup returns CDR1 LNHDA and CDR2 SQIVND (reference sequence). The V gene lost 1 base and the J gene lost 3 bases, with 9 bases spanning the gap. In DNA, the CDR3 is TGTGCCAGTAGTATAGGATACCGGGACACCGGGGAGCTGTTTTTT. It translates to CASSIGYRDTGELFF.

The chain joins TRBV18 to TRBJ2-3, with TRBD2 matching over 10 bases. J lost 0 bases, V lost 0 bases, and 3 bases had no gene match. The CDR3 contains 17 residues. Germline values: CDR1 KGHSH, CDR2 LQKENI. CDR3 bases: TGTGCCAGCTCACCACCGGGACTAGCGACTAGCACAGATACGCAGTATTTT. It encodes CASSPPGLATSTDTQYF.

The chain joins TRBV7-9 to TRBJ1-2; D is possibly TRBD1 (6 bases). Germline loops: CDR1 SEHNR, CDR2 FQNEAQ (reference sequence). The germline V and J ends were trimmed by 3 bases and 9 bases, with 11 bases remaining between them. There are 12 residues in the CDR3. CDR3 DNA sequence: TGTGCCAGCAGCTTGATACAGGGCAGCTACACCTTC. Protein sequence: CASSLIQGSYTF.

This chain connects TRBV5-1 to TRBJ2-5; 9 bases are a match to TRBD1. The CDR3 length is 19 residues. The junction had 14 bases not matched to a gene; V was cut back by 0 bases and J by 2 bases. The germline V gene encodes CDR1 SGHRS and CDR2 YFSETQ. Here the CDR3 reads CASSLGQGGGPTGQETQYF. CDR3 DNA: TGCGCCAGCAGCTTGGGACAGGGGGGAGGGCCGACGGGGCAAGAGACCCAGTACTTC.

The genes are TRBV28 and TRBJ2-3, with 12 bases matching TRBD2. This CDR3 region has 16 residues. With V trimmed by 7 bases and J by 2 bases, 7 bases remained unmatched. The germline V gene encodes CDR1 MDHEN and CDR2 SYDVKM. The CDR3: CASTLAGGPITDTQYF. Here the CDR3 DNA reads TGTGCCAGCACTCTAGCGGGAGGGCCGATCACAGATACGCAGTATTTT.

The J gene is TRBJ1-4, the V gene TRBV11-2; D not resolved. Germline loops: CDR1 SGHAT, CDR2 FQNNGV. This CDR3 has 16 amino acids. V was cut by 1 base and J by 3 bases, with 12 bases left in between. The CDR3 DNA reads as TGTGCCAGCAGCTTAGCAGCGGGAACGGCTAATGAAAAACTGTTTTTT. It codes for CASSLAAGTANEKLFF.

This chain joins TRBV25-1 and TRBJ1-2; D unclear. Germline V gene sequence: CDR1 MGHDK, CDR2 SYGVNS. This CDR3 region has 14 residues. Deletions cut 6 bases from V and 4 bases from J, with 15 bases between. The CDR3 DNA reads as TGTGCCAGCAGCCCCCCGGGGAGCGCCTATGGCTACACCTTC. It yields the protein CASSPPGSAYGYTF.

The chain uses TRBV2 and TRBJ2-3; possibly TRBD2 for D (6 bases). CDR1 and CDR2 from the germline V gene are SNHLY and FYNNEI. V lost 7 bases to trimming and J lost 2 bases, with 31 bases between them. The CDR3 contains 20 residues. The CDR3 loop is CASTPLPGLKTDYYTDTQYF. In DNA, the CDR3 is TGTGCCAGCACCCCGCTGCCGGGACTGAAGACCGATTACTACACAGATACGCAGTATTTT. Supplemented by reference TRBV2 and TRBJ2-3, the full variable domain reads EPEVTQTPSHQVTQMGQEVILRCVPISNHLYFYWYRQILGQKVEFLVSFYNNEISEKSEIFDDQFSVERPDGSNFTLKIRSTKLEDSAMYFCASTPLPGLKTDYYTDTQYFGPGTRLTVL.

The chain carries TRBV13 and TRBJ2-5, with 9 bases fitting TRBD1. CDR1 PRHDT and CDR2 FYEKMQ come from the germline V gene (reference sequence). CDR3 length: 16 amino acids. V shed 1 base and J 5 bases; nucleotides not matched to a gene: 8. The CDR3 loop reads CASSLDATGGAETQYF. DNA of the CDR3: TGTGCCAGCAGCTTAGACGCGACAGGGGGGGCTGAGACCCAGTACTTC.

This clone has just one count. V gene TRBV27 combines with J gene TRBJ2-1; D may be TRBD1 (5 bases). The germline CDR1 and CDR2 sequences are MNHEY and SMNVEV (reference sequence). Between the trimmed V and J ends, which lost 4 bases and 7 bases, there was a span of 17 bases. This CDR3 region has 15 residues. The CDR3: CASSWGFSLLNEQFF. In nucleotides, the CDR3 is TGTGCCAGCAGTTGGGGCTTTTCTCTTCTTAATGAGCAGTTCTTC.

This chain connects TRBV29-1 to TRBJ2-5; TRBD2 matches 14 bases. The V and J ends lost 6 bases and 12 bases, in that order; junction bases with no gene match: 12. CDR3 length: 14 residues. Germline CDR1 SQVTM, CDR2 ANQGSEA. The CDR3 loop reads CSVQAVTSGRVEYF. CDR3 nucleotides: TGCAGCGTCCAAGCGGTGACTAGCGGGAGGGTCGAGTACTTC.

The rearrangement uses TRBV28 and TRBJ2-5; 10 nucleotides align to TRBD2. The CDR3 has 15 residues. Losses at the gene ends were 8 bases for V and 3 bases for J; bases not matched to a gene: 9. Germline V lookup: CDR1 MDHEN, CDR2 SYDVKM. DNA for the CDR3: TGTGCCAGCCGGGGGTCTAGCGGGAGAGAAGAGACCCAGTACTTC. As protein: CASRGSSGREETQYF.

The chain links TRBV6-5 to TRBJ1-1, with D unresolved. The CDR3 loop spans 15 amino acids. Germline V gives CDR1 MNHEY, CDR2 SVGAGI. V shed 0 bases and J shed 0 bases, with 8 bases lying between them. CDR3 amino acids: CASSYSTSLNTEAFF. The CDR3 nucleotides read TGTGCCAGCAGTTACTCTACCAGTCTGAACACTGAAGCTTTCTTT.

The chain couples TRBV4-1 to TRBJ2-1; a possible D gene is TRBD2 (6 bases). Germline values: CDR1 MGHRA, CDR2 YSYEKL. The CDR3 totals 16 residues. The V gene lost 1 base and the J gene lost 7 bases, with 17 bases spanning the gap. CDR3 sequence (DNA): TGCGCCAGCAGCCAAGTCAGGTCGGGAGATGGGAATGAGCAGTTCTTC. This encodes CASSQVRSGDGNEQFF.

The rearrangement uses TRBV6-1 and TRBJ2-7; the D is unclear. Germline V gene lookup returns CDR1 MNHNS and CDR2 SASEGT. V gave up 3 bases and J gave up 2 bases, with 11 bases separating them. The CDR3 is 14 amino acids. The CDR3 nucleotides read TGTGCCAGCAGTGAGAGCACAGCACCCTACGAGCAGTACTTC. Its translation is CASSESTAPYEQYF.

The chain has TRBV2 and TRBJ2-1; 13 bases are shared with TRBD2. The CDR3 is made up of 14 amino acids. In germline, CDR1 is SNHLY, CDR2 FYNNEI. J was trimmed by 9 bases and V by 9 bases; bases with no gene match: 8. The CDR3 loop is CASEGTSGISEQFF. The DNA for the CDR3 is TGTGCCAGTGAGGGGACTAGCGGGATTAGTGAGCAGTTCTTC.

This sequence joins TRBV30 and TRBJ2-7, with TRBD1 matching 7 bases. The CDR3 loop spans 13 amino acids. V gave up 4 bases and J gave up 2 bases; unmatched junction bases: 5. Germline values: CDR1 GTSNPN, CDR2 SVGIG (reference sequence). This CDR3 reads CAWNNRGAYEQYF. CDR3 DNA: TGTGCCTGGAATAACAGGGGAGCCTACGAGCAGTACTTC. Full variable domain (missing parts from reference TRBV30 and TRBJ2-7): SQTIHQWPATLVQPVGSPLSLECTVEGTSNPNLYWYRQAAGRGLQLLFYSVGIGQISSEVPQNLSASRPQDRQFILSSKKLLLSDSGFYLCAWNNRGAYEQYFGPGTRLTVT.

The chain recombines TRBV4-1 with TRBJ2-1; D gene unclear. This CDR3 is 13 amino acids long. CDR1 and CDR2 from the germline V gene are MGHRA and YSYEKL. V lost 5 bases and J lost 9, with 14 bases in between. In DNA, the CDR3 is TGCGCCAGCAGCTTCTACACGGGTTCTGAGCAGTTCTTC. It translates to CASSFYTGSEQFF.

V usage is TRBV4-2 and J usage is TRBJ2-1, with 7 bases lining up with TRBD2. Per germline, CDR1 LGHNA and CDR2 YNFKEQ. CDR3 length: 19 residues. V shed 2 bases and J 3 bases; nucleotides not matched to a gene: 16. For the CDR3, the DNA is TGTGCCAGCAGCCAAAGGTGGGGATTGGCGGGGGTAAACTACAATGAGCAGTTCTTC. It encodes CASSQRWGLAGVNYNEQFF.

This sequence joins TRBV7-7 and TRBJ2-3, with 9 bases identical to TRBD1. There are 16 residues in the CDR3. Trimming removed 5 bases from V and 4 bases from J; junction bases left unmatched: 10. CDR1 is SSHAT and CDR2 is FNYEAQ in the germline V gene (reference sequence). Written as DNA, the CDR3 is TGTGCCAGCAGCGCGGGACAGGGTCTAGCATCAGATACGCAGTATTTT. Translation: CASSAGQGLASDTQYF.

CDR3 amino acids: CASSQREFDPYNEQFF. DNA of the CDR3: TGTGCCAGCAGCCAGCGGGAGTTCGACCCCTACAATGAGCAGTTCTTC. This chain connects TRBV7-9 to TRBJ2-1; TRBD2 agrees at 8 bases. The CDR3 totals 16 residues. Germline V CDR1 and CDR2: SEHNR, FQNEAQ (reference sequence). J gave up 2 bases and V 5 bases, and 8 bases lay outside the gene matches.

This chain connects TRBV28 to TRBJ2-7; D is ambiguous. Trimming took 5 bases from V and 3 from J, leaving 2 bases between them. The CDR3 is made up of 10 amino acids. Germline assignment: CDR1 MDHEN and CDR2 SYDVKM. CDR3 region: CASSLYEQYF. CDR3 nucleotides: TGTGCCAGCAGTCTCTACGAGCAGTACTTC.